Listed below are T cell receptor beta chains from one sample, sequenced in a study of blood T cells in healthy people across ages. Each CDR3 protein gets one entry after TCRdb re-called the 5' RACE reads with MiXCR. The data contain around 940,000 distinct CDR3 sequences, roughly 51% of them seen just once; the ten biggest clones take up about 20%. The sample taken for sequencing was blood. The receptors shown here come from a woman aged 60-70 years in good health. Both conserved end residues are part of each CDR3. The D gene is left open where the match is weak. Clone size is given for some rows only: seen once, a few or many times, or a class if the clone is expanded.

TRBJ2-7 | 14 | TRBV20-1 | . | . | CSARDHGERYEQYF | TGCAGTGCTAGAGATCACGGAGAACGCTACGAGCAGTACTTC
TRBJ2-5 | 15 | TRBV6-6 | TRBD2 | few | CASREVSGSQETQYF | TGTGCCTCACGGGAGGTTAGCGGGAGTCAAGAGACCCAGTACTTC
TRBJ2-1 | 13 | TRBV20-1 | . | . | CSARPTEQGEQFF | TGCAGTGCTAGACCCACTGAGCAAGGGGAGCAGTTCTTC
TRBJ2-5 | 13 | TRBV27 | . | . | CASSLSTMREQYF | TGTGCCAGCAGTTTATCCACGATGAGGGAGCAGTACTTC
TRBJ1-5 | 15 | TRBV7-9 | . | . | CASSQTLEANQPQHF | TGTGCCAGCAGCCAGACGCTGGAAGCCAATCAGCCCCAGCATTTT
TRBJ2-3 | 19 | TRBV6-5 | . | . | CASSYAQGRTVGGTDTQYF | TGTGCCAGCAGTTACGCACAGGGTCGGACCGTGGGGGGCACAGATACGCAGTATTTT
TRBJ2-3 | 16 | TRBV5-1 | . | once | CASSRSGSGNTDTQYF | TGCGCCAGCAGCCGCTCGGGTAGCGGAAACACAGATACGCAGTATTTT
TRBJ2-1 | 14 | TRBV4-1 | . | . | CASSQGADYNEQFF | TGCGCCAGCAGCCAAGGGGCTGACTACAATGAGCAGTTCTTC
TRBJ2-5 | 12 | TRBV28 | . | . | CASTQHPETQYF | TGTGCCAGCACCCAACACCCAGAGACCCAGTACTTC
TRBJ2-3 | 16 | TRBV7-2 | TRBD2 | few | CASSLSRAGRTDTQYF | TGTGCCAGCAGCTTATCGAGAGCGGGGCGCACAGATACGCAGTATTTT
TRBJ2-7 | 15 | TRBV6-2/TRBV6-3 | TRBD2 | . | CASGSPSGIRYEQYF | TGTGCCAGCGGTTCTCCTAGCGGGATTAGGTACGAGCAGTACTTC
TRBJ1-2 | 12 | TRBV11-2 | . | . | CASSLLSPGYTF | TGTGCCAGCAGCTTACTAAGTCCCGGCTACACCTTC
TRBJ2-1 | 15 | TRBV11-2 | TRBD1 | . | CASSLVTGVIGEQFF | TGTGCCAGCAGCTTAGTCACAGGGGTGATTGGTGAGCAGTTCTTC